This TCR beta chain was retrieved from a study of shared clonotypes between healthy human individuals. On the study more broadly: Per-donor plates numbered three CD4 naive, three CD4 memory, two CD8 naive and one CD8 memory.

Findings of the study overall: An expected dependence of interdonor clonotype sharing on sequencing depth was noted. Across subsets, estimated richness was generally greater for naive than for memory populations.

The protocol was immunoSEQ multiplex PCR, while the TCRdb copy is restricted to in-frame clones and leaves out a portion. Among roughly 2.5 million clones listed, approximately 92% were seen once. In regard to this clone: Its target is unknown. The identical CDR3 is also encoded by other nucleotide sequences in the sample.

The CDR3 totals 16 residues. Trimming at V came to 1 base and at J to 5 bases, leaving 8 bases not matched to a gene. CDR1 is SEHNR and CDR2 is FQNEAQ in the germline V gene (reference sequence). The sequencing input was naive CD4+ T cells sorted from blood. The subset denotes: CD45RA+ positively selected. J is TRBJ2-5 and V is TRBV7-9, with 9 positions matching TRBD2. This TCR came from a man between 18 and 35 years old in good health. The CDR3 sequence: CASSLGLAGGQETQYF. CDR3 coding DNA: TGTGCCAGCAGCTTAGGTTTGGCGGGGGGGCAGGAGACCCAGTACTTC.